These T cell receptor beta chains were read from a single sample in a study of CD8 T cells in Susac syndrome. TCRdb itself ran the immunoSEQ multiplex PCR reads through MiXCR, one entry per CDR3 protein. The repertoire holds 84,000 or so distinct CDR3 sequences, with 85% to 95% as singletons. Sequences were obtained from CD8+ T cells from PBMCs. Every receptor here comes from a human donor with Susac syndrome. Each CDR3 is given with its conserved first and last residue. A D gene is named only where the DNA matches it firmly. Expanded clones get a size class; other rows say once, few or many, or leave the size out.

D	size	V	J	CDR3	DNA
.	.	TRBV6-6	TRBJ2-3	CASSYSGGPADTQYF	TGTGCCAGCAGTTACTCAGGTGGGCCGGCAGATACGCAGTATTTT
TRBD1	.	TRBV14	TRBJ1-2	CASSQEGQNYGYTF	TGTGCCAGCAGCCAAGAGGGACAGAACTATGGCTACACCTTC
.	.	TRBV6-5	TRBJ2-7	CASSLAVSSYEQYF	TGTGCCAGCAGTCTCGCGGTGAGCTCCTACGAGCAGTACTTC
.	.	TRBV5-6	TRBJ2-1	CASSLGGGSYNEQFF	TGTGCCAGCAGCTTGGGTGGAGGCTCCTACAATGAGCAGTTCTTC
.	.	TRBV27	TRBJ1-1	CASKVLGTNTEAFF	TGTGCCAGCAAAGTTTTAGGCACGAACACTGAAGCTTTCTTT
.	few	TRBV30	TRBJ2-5	CAWSVRHLAIQETQYF	TGTGCCTGGAGTGTGCGCCACCTAGCGATTCAAGAGACCCAGTACTTC
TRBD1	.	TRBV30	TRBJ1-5	CAWSSGQGAQPQHF	TGTGCCTGGAGTTCTGGACAGGGGGCTCAGCCCCAGCATTTT
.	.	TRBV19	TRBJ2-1	CASSIVMRSDSRYNEQFF	TGTGCCAGTAGTATAGTGATGAGGTCGGACTCAAGATACAATGAGCAGTTCTTC
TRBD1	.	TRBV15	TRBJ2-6	CATGTGVSSGANVLTF	TGTGCCACCGGGACAGGGGTTAGTTCGGGGGCCAACGTCCTGACTTTC
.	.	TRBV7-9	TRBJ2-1	CASRPDSPYNEQFF	TGTGCCAGCAGACCCGATAGTCCCTACAATGAGCAGTTCTTC
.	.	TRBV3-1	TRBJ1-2	CASSQERGPSVDGYTF	TGTGCCAGCAGCCAAGAAAGAGGTCCCTCGGTGGATGGCTACACCTTC
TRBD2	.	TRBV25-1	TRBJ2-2	CARSGSRAGELFF	TGTGCCAGAAGCGGGAGTCGCGCCGGGGAGCTGTTTTTT
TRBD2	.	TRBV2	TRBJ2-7	CASTILAGEPYEQYF	TGTGCCAGCACTATACTAGCGGGAGAACCCTACGAGCAGTACTTC
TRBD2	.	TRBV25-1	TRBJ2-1	CASSPGGVEQFF	TGTGCCAGCAGCCCGGGAGGCGTTGAGCAGTTCTTC
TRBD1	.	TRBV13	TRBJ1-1	CASSSETGPNTEAFF	TGTGCCAGCAGCTCGGAGACAGGGCCGAACACTGAAGCTTTCTTT
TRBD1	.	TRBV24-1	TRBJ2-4	CATSEDRGLAKNIQYF	TGTGCCACCAGTGAGGACAGGGGTCTAGCCAAAAACATTCAGTACTTC
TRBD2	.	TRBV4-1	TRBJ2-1	CASSQDLAGGVNEQFF	TGCGCCAGCAGCCAAGATCTCGCGGGAGGGGTCAATGAGCAGTTCTTC
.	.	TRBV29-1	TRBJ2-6	CSGNHFGPGWGSGANVLTF	TGCAGCGGAAATCATTTCGGACCGGGCTGGGGCTCTGGGGCCAACGTCCTGACTTTC
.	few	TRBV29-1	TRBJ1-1	CSVEGVGTEAFF	TGCAGCGTTGAGGGGGTCGGCACTGAAGCTTTCTTT
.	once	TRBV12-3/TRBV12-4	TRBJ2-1	CASSLGTGYGEYNEQFF	TGTGCCAGCAGTTTGGGGACTGGCTATGGGGAGTACAATGAGCAGTTCTTC
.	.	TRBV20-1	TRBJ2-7	CSARGEALSSYEQYF	TGCAGTGCTAGAGGGGAGGCCCTCAGCTCCTACGAGCAGTACTTC
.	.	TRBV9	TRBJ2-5	CASSVYDGGQTQYF	TGTGCCAGCAGCGTATATGATGGAGGCCAGACCCAGTACTTC
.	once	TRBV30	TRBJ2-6	CAWALSAGANVLTF	TGTGCCTGGGCCCTCTCTGCTGGGGCCAACGTCCTGACTTTC
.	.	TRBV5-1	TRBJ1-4	CASSFATNEKLFF	TGCGCCAGCAGCTTTGCAACTAATGAAAAACTGTTTTTT
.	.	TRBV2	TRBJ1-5	CASSGVAQHF	TGTGCCAGCAGTGGGGTAGCCCAGCATTTT
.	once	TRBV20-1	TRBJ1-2	CSARDPPTEVNYGYTF	TGCAGTGCTAGAGATCCCCCGACAGAGGTTAACTATGGCTACACCTTC
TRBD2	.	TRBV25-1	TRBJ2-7	CASSDFRNREVDEQYF	TGTGCCAGCAGTGACTTTCGCAACCGGGAGGTAGACGAGCAGTACTTC
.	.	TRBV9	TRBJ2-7	CASSDGTFQYF	TGTGCCAGCAGCGACGGGACGTTCCAGTACTTC
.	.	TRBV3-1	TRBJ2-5	CASSQDSGSQETQYF	TGTGCCAGCAGCCAAGATTCCGGGTCCCAAGAGACCCAGTACTTC
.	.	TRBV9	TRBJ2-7	CASSVAAASSYEQYF	TGTGCCAGCAGCGTAGCAGCGGCAAGCTCCTACGAGCAGTACTTC
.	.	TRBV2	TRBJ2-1	CANLVREDTQFF	TGTGCCAACTTGGTTAGGGAGGACACCCAGTTCTTC
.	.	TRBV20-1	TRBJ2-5	CSASKSVLSQETQYF	TGCAGTGCTAGTAAGTCCGTATTGTCCCAAGAGACCCAGTACTTC
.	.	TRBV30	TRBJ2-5	CAWTDTQETQYF	TGTGCCTGGACCGACACCCAAGAGACCCAGTACTTC
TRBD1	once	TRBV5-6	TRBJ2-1	CASSYRQGTTFYNEQFF	TGTGCCAGCAGCTATAGACAGGGGACCACCTTTTACAATGAGCAGTTCTTC
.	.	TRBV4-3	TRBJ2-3	CASSQGESRETDTQYF	TGCGCCAGCAGCCAAGGGGAGAGCCGGGAGACAGATACGCAGTATTTT
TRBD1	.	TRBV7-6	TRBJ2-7	CASSSSPRDRGTYEQYF	TGTGCCAGCAGCTCAAGTCCCCGGGACAGGGGAACCTACGAGCAGTACTTC
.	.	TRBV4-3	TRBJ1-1	CASSPQDGNTEAFF	TGCGCCAGCAGCCCTCAGGACGGGAACACTGAAGCTTTCTTT
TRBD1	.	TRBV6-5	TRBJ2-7	CASGQGNYEQYF	TGTGCCAGCGGACAGGGCAACTACGAGCAGTACTTC
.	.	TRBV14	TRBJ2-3	CASSQDTTGADTQYF	TGTGCCAGCAGCCAAGATACGACGGGGGCAGATACGCAGTATTTT
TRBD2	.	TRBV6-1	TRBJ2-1	CASSPWATSGSYNEQFF	TGTGCCAGCAGTCCCTGGGCCACTAGCGGGTCCTACAATGAGCAGTTCTTC